The subject of this entry is one T cell receptor beta chain. As yet, its antigen is unknown. The sample originates from a study of CD8 T cells in Susac syndrome. The CDR3 loop spans 14 amino acids. With V trimmed by 2 bases and J by 7 bases, 3 bases remained unmatched. The germline CDR1 and CDR2 sequences are SGHRS and YFSETQ. Findings and caveats of the study: The CD4+ T cell repertoires of Susac syndrome were found to show no clonal expansion.

RNA totalling roughly 0.45 to 1 ug underwent reverse transcription with random hexamers. TCRdb fed the immunoSEQ multiplex PCR reads into MiXCR, producing one record per CDR3 protein. The sample holds approximately 160,000 distinct CDR3 sequences; 95% to 97% are singletons and the top ten take 0.095% to 0.15%. This clonotype originated in a human donor with Susac syndrome. The rearrangement joins TRBV5-1 to TRBJ2-1; TRBD1 matches at 10 bases. Sequencing input: CD4+ T cells from PBMCs. The CDR3: CASSFQDRGNEQFF. The CDR3 nucleotides are TGCGCCAGCAGCTTCCAGGACAGGGGGAATGAGCAGTTCTTC.